These T cell receptor beta chains were read from a single sample in a study of cytomegalovirus exposure and HLA in healthy donors. Clones were read by immunoSEQ multiplex PCR, and TCRdb kept only the in-frame ones, dropping some. The data contain around 100,000 clones, 77% of them singletons. Material: PBMCs. The receptors come from a male donor in good health and CMV-seropositive. Both conserved end residues are part of each CDR3. D genes are given only for firm matches. The size of a clone is reported for some rows only, either as once, few or many, or as a class for expanded clones.

TRBV7-9	.	TRBD1	TRBJ2-5	CASSPRTGQETQYF	TGTGCCAGCAGCCCGAGGACAGGGCAAGAGACCCAGTACTTC
TRBV4-1	.	.	TRBJ1-3	CASSSSGHGNTIYF	TGCGCCAGCAGCTCTTCAGGGCACGGAAACACCATATATTTT
TRBV6-1	.	.	TRBJ2-3	CASSDRGDTDTQYF	TGTGCCAGCAGTGACAGGGGTGACACAGATACGCAGTATTTT
TRBV29-1	.	.	TRBJ2-4	CSVDQKNSQYF	TGCAGCGTTGACCAGAAAAACAGTCAGTACTTC
TRBV14	.	.	TRBJ2-2	CASSLGQTVATGELFF	TGTGCCAGCAGCCTCGGACAGACAGTGGCCACCGGGGAGCTGTTTTTT
TRBV6-4	few	.	TRBJ1-5	CASSDLQKNQPQHF	TGTGCCAGCAGTGACCTACAGAAAAATCAGCCCCAGCATTTT
TRBV5-6	.	.	TRBJ2-7	CASSLGRGYREDEQYF	TGTGCCAGCAGCTTGGGGCGGGGGTACAGGGAGGACGAGCAGTACTTC
TRBV11-3	few	.	TRBJ1-3	CASSLAFGAGSGNTIYF	TGTGCCAGCAGCTTAGCCTTTGGGGCCGGCAGTGGAAACACCATATATTTT
TRBV28	many	TRBD1	TRBJ1-1	CASSPGQGWAEAFF	TGTGCCAGCAGTCCCGGACAGGGTTGGGCTGAAGCTTTCTTT
TRBV14	.	.	TRBJ2-7	CASSQEFRVGQYF	TGTGCCAGCAGCCAAGAATTTCGGGTCGGGCAGTACTTC
TRBV28	.	.	TRBJ2-7	CASPPRRQGMGEQYF	TGTGCCAGCCCCCCTCGGAGGCAGGGGATGGGTGAGCAGTACTTC
TRBV10-3	.	TRBD2	TRBJ2-1	CAISESGIAGDEQFF	TGTGCCATCAGTGAGTCGGGGATAGCGGGTGATGAGCAGTTCTTC
TRBV6-6	.	TRBD2	TRBJ2-1	CASAELAGNNEQFF	TGTGCCAGCGCGGAACTAGCGGGTAACAATGAGCAGTTCTTC
TRBV7-9	.	TRBD1	TRBJ1-2	CASSSFRDRGPGYTF	TGTGCCAGCAGCTCGTTCCGGGACAGGGGGCCCGGCTACACCTTC
TRBV19	.	.	TRBJ2-2	CASSGGNTGELFF	TGTGCCAGTAGCGGGGGGAACACCGGGGAGCTGTTTTTT
TRBV7-2	.	TRBD2	TRBJ2-3	CASSLGGRRTDTQYF	TGTGCCAGCAGCTTAGGCGGGAGGAGGACAGATACGCAGTATTTT
TRBV29-1	.	.	TRBJ2-7	CSVVSGEQTYEQYF	TGCAGCGTTGTTTCTGGAGAACAAACCTACGAGCAGTACTTC
TRBV5-4	.	.	TRBJ1-2	CASSFLGSGREEGYTF	TGTGCCAGCAGCTTCCTGGGGTCCGGGAGGGAAGAAGGCTACACCTTC
TRBV7-9	.	TRBD2	TRBJ2-7	CASSLIGTSGRRLYEQYF	TGTGCCAGCAGCTTAATAGGGACTAGCGGGAGGAGGCTGTACGAGCAGTACTTC
TRBV4-2	few	TRBD1	TRBJ2-2	CASSQGTGVTGELFF	TGTGCCAGCAGCCAAGGGACAGGGGTAACCGGGGAGCTGTTTTTT
TRBV5-8	.	.	TRBJ1-2	CASSLAVIGYTF	TGTGCCAGCAGCTTGGCGGTCATCGGCTACACCTTC
TRBV4-1	.	TRBD1	TRBJ1-1	CASSQVGTQFGTGLGAFF	TGCGCCAGCAGCCAAGTTGGCACCCAGTTCGGGACAGGCTTAGGGGCTTTCTTT
TRBV7-3	many	.	TRBJ2-5	CASSSDGGGTQYF	TGTGCCAGCAGTTCGGACGGCGGAGGGACCCAGTACTTC
TRBV7-8	.	.	TRBJ1-5	CASSLREVNQPQHF	TGTGCCAGCAGCTTAAGGGAGGTCAATCAGCCCCAGCATTTT
TRBV7-2	.	TRBD1	TRBJ2-7	CASSFGQGPPSYEQYF	TGTGCCAGCAGCTTTGGACAGGGCCCCCCCTCCTACGAGCAGTACTTC
TRBV19	.	.	TRBJ2-7	CASSRQDIYEQYF	TGTGCCAGTAGTCGACAGGATATATACGAGCAGTACTTC
TRBV12-5	.	TRBD1	TRBJ1-2	CASGSGTGLYGYTF	TGTGCTAGTGGTTCCGGGACAGGCCTCTATGGCTACACCTTC
TRBV15	once	.	TRBJ2-5	CATSRPTGTQYF	TGTGCCACCAGCAGACCCACGGGGACCCAGTACTTC